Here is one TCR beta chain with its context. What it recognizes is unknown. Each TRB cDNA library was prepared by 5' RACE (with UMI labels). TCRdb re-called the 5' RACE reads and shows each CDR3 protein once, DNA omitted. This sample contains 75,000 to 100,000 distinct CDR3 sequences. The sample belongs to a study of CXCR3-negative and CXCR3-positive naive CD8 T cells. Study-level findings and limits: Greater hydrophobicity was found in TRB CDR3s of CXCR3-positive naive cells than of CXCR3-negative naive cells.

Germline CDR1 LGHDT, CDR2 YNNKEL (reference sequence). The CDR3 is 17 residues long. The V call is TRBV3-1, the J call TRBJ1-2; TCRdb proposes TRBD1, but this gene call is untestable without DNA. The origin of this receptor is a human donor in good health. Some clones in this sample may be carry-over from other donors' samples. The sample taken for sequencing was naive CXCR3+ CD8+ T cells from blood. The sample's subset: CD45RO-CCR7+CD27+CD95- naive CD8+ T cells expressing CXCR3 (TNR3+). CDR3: CASSQDVFIGQGDGYTF.